Described below is a single TCR beta chain sequence and its context. Profiled with immunoSEQ multiplex PCR; TCRdb holds only in-frame clones, not every one. The profile shows more than 550,000 clones, about 92% of them singletons. From germline, CDR1 is LNHDA and CDR2 SQIVND (reference sequence). Unmatched junction bases numbered 16, after V lost 10 bases and J lost 4 bases. The CDR3 covers 16 residues. The record originates from a study of shared clonotypes between healthy human individuals. Study as a whole: There were three CD4 naive, three CD4 memory, two CD8 naive and one CD8 memory plates per donor.

CD45RO negativity and positive selection for CCR7 defined naive CD8 cells, a population that excluded terminally differentiated effector memory CD45RA+ cells. The sequenced sample consisted of naive CD8+ T cells sorted from blood. The TCR comes from a man aged 25-45 years in good health. The chain joins TRBV19 to TRBJ2-1; 7 nucleotides align to TRBD2. The CDR3 bases are TGTGCCACCCACGCGGGAGCGGTATGGAGTTACAATGAGCAGTTCTTC. This translates into CATHAGAVWSYNEQFF.